This T cell receptor (beta chain) was documented in a study of CD8+ T cells in alopecia areata. This CDR3 is 15 amino acids long. V gave up 2 bases and J gave up 3 bases, with 8 bases separating them. CDR1 and CDR2 from the germline V gene are SNHLY and FYNNEI. RNA, once extracted, was reverse transcribed into cDNA for use as the sequencing template. The protocol was immunoSEQ multiplex PCR, while the TCRdb copy is restricted to in-frame clones and leaves out a portion. The sample carries about 180,000 clones, roughly 66% recorded once. The chain uses TRBV2 and TRBJ1-6, with a weak D call TRBD1 (5 bases). The sample here was CD8+ T cells sorted from blood, taken at week 0. The receptor's source is a human donor with alopecia areata. This CDR3 is CASSEPGVYNSPLHF. Written as DNA, the CDR3 is TGTGCCAGCAGTGAACCGGGGGTCTATAATTCACCCCTCCACTTT. Drawing the rest from reference TRBV2 and TRBJ1-6, the complete variable domain is EPEVTQTPSHQVTQMGQEVILRCVPISNHLYFYWYRQILGQKVEFLVSFYNNEISEKSEIFDDQFSVERPDGSNFTLKIRSTKLEDSAMYFCASSEPGVYNSPLHFGNGTRLTVT.